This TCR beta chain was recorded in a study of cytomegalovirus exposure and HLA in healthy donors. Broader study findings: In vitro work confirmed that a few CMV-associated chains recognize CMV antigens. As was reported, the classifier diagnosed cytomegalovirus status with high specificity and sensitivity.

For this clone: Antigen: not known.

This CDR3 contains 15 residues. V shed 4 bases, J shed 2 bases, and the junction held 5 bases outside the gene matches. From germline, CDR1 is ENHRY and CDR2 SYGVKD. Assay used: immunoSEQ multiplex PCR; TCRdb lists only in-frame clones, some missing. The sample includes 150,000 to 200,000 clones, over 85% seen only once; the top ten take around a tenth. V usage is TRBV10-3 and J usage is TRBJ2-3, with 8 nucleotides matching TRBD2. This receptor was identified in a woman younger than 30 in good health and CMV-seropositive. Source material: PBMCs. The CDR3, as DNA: TGTGCCATCAGTGGGTTAGCGGGAAACACAGATACGCAGTATTTT. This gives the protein CAISGLAGNTDTQYF.